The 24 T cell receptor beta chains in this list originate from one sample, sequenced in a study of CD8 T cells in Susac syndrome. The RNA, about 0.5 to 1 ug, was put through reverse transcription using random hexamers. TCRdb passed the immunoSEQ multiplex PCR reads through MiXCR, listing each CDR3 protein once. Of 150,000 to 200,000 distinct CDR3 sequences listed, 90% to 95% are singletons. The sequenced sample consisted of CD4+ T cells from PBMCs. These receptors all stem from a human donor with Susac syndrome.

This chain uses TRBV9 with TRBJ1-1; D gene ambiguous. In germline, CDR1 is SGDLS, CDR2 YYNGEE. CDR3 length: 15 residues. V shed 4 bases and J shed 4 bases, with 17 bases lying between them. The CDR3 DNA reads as TGTGCCAGCAGCCCCGGGGAGGGATTAGGCACTGAAGCTTTCTTT. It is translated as CASSPGEGLGTEAFF.

The CDR3 protein is CSASPRRDTPYEQYF. The CDR3 DNA follows: TGCAGTGCTAGTCCAAGGAGGGACACCCCTTACGAGCAGTACTTC. This rearrangement joins TRBV20-1 to TRBJ2-7, with D perhaps matching TRBD1 or TRBD2 (6 bases each). Germline CDR1 DFQATT, CDR2 SNEGSKA (reference sequence). Trimming left V 3 bases short and J 4 bases short, with 19 bases between. The CDR3 runs 15 residues.

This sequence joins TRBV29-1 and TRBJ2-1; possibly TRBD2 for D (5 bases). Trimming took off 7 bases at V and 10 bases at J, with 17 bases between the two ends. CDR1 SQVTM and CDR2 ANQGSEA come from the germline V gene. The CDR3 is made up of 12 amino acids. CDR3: CSDLTRVGEQFF. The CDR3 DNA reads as TGCAGCGACCTCACTAGGGTAGGAGAGCAGTTCTTC.

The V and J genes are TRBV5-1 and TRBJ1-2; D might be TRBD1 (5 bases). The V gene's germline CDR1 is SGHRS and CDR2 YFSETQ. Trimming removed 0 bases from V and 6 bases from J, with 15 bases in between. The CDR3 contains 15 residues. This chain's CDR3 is CASSLAPWVGDGYTF. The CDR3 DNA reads TGCGCCAGCAGCTTGGCCCCATGGGTAGGGGATGGCTACACCTTC.

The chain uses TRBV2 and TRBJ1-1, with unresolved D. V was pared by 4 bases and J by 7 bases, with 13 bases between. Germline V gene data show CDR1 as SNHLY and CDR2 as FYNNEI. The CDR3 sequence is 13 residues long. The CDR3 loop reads CASSALDRSEAFF. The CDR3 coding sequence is TGTGCCAGCAGTGCGCTGGATCGAAGTGAAGCTTTCTTT.

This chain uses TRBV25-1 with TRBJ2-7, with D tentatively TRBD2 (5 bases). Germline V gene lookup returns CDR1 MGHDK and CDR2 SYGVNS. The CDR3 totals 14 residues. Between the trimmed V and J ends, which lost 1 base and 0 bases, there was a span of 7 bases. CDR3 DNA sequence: TGTGCCAGCAGTGAATCGGAGGTCTCCTACGAGCAGTACTTC. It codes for CASSESEVSYEQYF.

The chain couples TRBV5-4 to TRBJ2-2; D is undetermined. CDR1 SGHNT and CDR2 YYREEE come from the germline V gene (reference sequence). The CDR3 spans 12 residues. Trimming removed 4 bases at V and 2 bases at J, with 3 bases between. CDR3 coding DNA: TGTGCCAGCAGCCCCAACACCGGGGAGCTGTTTTTT. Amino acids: CASSPNTGELFF.

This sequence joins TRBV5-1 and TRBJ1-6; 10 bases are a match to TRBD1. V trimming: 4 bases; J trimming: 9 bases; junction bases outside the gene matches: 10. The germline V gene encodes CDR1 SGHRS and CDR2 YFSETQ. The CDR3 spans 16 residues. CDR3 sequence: CASSTLDRGLGSPLHF. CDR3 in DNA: TGCGCCAGCAGCACATTGGACAGGGGGTTAGGTTCACCCCTCCACTTT.

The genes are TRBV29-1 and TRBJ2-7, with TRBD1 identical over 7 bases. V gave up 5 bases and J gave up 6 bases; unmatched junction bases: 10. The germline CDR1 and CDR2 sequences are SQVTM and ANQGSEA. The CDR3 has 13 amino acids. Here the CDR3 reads CSVTQTGTGEQYF. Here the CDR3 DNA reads TGCAGCGTTACGCAGACAGGGACGGGCGAGCAGTACTTC.

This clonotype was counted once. CDR3 sequence reads: CASSLKFGDNNSPLHF. The DNA for the CDR3 is TGTGCCAGCAGTTTAAAGTTCGGGGACAATAATTCACCCCTCCACTTT. This chain links TRBV27 with TRBJ1-6; maybe TRBD1 (6 bases). With 2 bases removed from V and 5 bases from J, the gap between germline ends came to 13 bases. CDR3 length equals 16 residues. Germline-derived CDR1 and CDR2 are MNHEY and SMNVEV (reference sequence).

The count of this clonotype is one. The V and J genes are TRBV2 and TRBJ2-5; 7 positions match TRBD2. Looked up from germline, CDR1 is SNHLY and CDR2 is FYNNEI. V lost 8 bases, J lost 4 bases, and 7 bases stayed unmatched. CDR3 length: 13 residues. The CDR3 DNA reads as TGTGCCAGCGCCCCTAGCGGCTCAGAGACCCAGTACTTC. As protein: CASAPSGSETQYF.

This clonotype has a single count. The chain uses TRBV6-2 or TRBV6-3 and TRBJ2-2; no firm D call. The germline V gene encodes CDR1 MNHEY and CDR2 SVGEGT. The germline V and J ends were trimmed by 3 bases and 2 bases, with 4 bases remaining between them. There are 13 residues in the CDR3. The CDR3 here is CASSYPNTGELFF. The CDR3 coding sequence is TGTGCCAGCAGTTATCCCAACACCGGGGAGCTGTTTTTT.

CDR3 sequence reads: CAWSIRTGDRNGYTF. CDR3 bases: TGTGCCTGGAGTATTAGGACAGGGGATAGGAATGGCTACACCTTC. The chain couples TRBV30 to TRBJ1-2; TRBD1 agrees at 9 bases. The CDR3 runs to 15 residues. CDR1 GTSNPN and CDR2 SVGIG come from the germline V gene (reference sequence). Losses at the gene ends were 2 bases for V and 6 bases for J; bases not matched to a gene: 10.

The CDR3 sequence: CASSPFAQNSNQPQHF. The CDR3 DNA sequence: TGTGCCAGCTCACCCTTTGCTCAAAATAGCAATCAGCCCCAGCATTTT. The chain has TRBV18 and TRBJ1-5; D ambiguous. The CDR3 totals 16 residues. Germline V gives CDR1 KGHSH, CDR2 LQKENI. V shed 3 bases and J shed 0 bases, with 12 bases lying between them. The whole variable domain, remainder taken from reference TRBV18 and TRBJ1-5, is NAGVMQNPRHLVRRRGQEARLRCSPMKGHSHVYWYRQLPEEGLKFMVYLQKENIIDESGMPKERFSAEFPKEGPSILRIQQVVRGDSAAYFCASSPFAQNSNQPQHFGDGTRLSIL.

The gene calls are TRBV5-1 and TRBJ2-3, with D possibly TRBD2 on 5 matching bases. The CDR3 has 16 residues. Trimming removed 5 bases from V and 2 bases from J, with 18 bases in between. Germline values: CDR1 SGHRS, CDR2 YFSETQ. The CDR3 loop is CASSLSLGMVTDTQYF. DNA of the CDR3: TGCGCCAGCAGTCTCTCACTAGGAATGGTCACAGATACGCAGTATTTT. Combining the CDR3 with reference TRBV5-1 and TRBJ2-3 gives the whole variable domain KAGVTQTPRYLIKTRGQQVTLSCSPISGHRSVSWYQQTPGQGLQFLFEYFSETQRNKGNFPGRFSGRQFSNSRSEMNVSTLELGDSALYLCASSLSLGMVTDTQYFGPGTRLTVL.

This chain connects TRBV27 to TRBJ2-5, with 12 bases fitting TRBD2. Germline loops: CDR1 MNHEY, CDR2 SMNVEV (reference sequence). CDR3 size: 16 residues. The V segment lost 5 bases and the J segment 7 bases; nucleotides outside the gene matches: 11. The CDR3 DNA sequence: TGTGCCAGCAGTCGGGGACTAGCGGGCTCAAGAGGGACCCAGTACTTC. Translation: CASSRGLAGSRGTQYF.

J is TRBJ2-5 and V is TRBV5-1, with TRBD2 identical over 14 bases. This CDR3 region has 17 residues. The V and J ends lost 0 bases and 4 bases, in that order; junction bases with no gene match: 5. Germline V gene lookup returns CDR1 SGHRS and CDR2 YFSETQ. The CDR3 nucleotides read TGCGCCAGCAGCTTGGCCGGGACTAGCGGGGGCGGAGAGACCCAGTACTTC. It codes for CASSLAGTSGGGETQYF. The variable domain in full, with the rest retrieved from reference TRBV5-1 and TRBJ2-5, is KAGVTQTPRYLIKTRGQQVTLSCSPISGHRSVSWYQQTPGQGLQFLFEYFSETQRNKGNFPGRFSGRQFSNSRSEMNVSTLELGDSALYLCASSLAGTSGGGETQYFGPGTRLLVL.

This CDR3 is CASSVSGANVLTF. Here the CDR3 DNA reads TGTGCCAGCAGCGTTTCTGGGGCCAACGTCCTGACTTTC. The genes are TRBV9 and TRBJ2-6; D is ambiguous. V gave up 2 bases and J gave up 1 base, with 1 base separating them. The germline V gene encodes CDR1 SGDLS and CDR2 YYNGEE. This CDR3 has 13 residues.

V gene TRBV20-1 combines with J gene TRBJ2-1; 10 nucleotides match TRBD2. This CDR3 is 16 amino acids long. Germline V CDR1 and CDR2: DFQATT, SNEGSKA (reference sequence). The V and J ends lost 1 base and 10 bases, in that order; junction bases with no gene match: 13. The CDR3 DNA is TGCAGTGCTAGAGTAATACTAGCGGGATCCCCTGGGGAGCAGTTCTTC. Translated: CSARVILAGSPGEQFF.

Here the CDR3 DNA reads TGTGCCAGCACCGGATGGGACACCGGGGAGCTGTTTTTT. Encoded protein: CASTGWDTGELFF. The chain is built from TRBV6-5 and TRBJ2-2; unclear D gene. Germline V lookup: CDR1 MNHEY, CDR2 SVGAGI. V lost 7 bases, J lost 3 bases, and 9 bases lay in between. The CDR3 sequence is 13 residues long.

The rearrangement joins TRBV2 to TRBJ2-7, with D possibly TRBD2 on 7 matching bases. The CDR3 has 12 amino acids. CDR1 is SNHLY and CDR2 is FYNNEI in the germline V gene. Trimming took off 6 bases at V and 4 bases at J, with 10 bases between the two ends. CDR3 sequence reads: CASRRGGYEQYF. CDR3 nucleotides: TGTGCCAGCAGGAGGGGGGGTTACGAGCAGTACTTC.

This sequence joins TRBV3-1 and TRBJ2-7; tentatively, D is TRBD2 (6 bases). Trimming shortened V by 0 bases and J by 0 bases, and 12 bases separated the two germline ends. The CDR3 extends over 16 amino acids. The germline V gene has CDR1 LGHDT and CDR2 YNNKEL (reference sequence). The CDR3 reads CASSQDTGVSSYEQYF. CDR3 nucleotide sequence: TGTGCCAGCAGCCAAGATACGGGGGTCAGCTCCTACGAGCAGTACTTC.

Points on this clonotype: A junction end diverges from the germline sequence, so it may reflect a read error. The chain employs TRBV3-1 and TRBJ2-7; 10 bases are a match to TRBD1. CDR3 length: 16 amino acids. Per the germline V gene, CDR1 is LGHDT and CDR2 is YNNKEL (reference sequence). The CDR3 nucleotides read TGTTCCAGCAGCCAAATAGGGACAGGGGAGGCCTACGAGCAGTACTTC. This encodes CSSSQIGTGEAYEQYF.

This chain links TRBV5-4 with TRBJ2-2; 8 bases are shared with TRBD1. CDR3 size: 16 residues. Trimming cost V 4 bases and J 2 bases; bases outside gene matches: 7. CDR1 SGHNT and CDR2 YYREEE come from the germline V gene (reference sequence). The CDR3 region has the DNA TGTGCCAGCAGCCGTCTGACAGGGGTTAACACCGGGGAGCTGTTTTTT. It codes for CASSRLTGVNTGELFF.